What follows are 28 T cell receptor beta chains derived from one specimen sequenced in a study of radiotherapy plus CTLA-4 blockade in lung cancer. Method: immunoSEQ multiplex PCR; TCRdb's copy keeps in-frame clones and lacks some. This sample has tens of thousands of clones, with about 87% found just once. The starting material was peripheral blood, obtained from a patient treated with radiotherapy plus ipilimumab. These receptor sequences come from a human donor with non-small cell lung cancer that progressed on radiotherapy plus ipilimumab.

The chain uses TRBV7-9 and TRBJ1-4; maybe TRBD1 (5 bases). V lost 0 bases, J lost 1 base, and 12 bases lay in between. The CDR3 spans 17 residues. Germline V CDR1 and CDR2: SEHNR, FQNEAQ (reference sequence). CDR3 DNA: TGTGCCAGCAGCTTAGCCGAGGGGACCGGAACTAATGAAAAACTGTTTTTT. It yields the protein CASSLAEGTGTNEKLFF.

The chain recombines TRBV5-1 with TRBJ2-3; the match to TRBD2 covers 8 bases. Germline assignment: CDR1 SGHRS and CDR2 YFSETQ. This CDR3 spans 15 amino acids. J gave up 3 bases and V 4 bases, and 7 bases lay outside the gene matches. The CDR3 DNA follows: TGCGCCAGCAGCCTGACTAGCGCCAGAACAGATACGCAGTATTTT. Protein sequence: CASSLTSARTDTQYF.

The chain links TRBV15 to TRBJ2-1; 10 nucleotides align to TRBD2. This CDR3 region has 16 residues. V dropped 4 bases and J dropped 8; count of bases not matched to a gene: 11. Germline-derived CDR1 and CDR2 are LNHNV and YYDKDF (reference sequence). CDR3 nucleotide sequence: TGTGCCACCAGCATCGGGGCGCTAGCGGGGGCGGATGAGCAGTTCTTC. Amino acid sequence: CATSIGALAGADEQFF. Full variable domain (rest looked up from reference TRBV15 and TRBJ2-1): DAMVIQNPRYQVTQFGKPVTLSCSQTLNHNVMYWYQQKSSQAPKLLFHYYDKDFNNEADTPDNFQSRRPNTSFCFLDIRSPGLGDTAMYLCATSIGALAGADEQFFGPGTRLTVL.

The V call is TRBV7-9, the J call TRBJ2-3; D remains unclear. The CDR3 covers 15 residues. Trimming removed 2 bases from V and 0 bases from J, with 9 bases in between. From germline, CDR1 is SEHNR and CDR2 FQNEAQ (reference sequence). The CDR3 region is CASSLTGPSTDTQYF. The DNA for the CDR3 is TGTGCCAGCAGCTTAACGGGTCCTAGCACAGATACGCAGTATTTT.

The genes are TRBV19 and TRBJ1-1, with 8 bases fitting TRBD1. Germline CDR1 reads LNHDA; CDR2 reads SQIVND (reference sequence). J lost 1 base, V lost 5 bases, and 3 bases had no gene match. The CDR3 spans 14 residues. CDR3 in amino acids: CASSQGTGNTEAFF. CDR3 in DNA: TGTGCCAGTAGTCAAGGGACAGGGAACACTGAAGCTTTCTTT.

The chain employs TRBV11-2 and TRBJ1-2, with D hard to call. Germline CDR1 and CDR2: SGHAT and FQNNGV. Trimming removed 1 base from V and 4 bases from J, with 4 bases in between. The CDR3 length is 12 residues. The CDR3 loop reads CASSLAGYGYTF. CDR3 nucleotides: TGTGCCAGCAGCTTAGCCGGCTATGGCTACACCTTC.

The CDR3: CASRRTATVETQYF. CDR3 bases: TGTGCCAGCAGACGGACAGCCACGGTGGAGACCCAGTACTTC. The V and J genes are TRBV6-1 and TRBJ2-5; tentative D call: TRBD1 (6 bases). Germline V gene lookup returns CDR1 MNHNS and CDR2 SASEGT. The CDR3 sequence is 14 residues long. V was shortened by 6 bases and J by 5 bases, with 16 bases between the two germline ends.

The chain is built from TRBV19 and TRBJ2-7, with D unresolved. The CDR3 runs 12 residues. V lost 11 bases and J lost 3, with 14 bases in between. Germline CDR1 and CDR2: LNHDA and SQIVND (reference sequence). In nucleotides, the CDR3 is TGTGCCTTTTCGAGGCCTAACTACGAGCAGTACTTC. This encodes CAFSRPNYEQYF.

The chain links TRBV7-2 to TRBJ2-2, with 7 nucleotides matching TRBD1. The J segment lost 3 bases and the V segment lost 1 base, leaving 8 bases of the junction unmatched. CDR3 length: 17 amino acids. CDR1 and CDR2 (germline): SGHTA, FQGNSA. This chain's CDR3 is CASSLGYWDRDTGELFF. Written as DNA, the CDR3 is TGTGCCAGCAGCTTAGGGTATTGGGACAGAGACACCGGGGAGCTGTTTTTT.

The chain is built from TRBV2 and TRBJ1-2, with no clear D. The V end lost 1 base, the J end lost 8 bases, and 11 bases lay between the germline ends. The germline CDR1 and CDR2 sequences are SNHLY and FYNNEI. The CDR3 is 13 amino acids. CDR3 nucleotide sequence: TGTGCCAGCAGTGAAGAGGGCCAGAGAGGCTACACCTTC. Translated: CASSEEGQRGYTF.

This sequence joins TRBV5-4 and TRBJ1-6, with 8 bases lining up with TRBD1. Per germline, CDR1 SGHNT and CDR2 YYREEE (reference sequence). This CDR3 has 15 residues. The junction had 10 bases not matched to a gene; V was cut back by 0 bases and J by 14 bases. The CDR3: CASSLGPGQAVTLHF. The CDR3 bases are TGTGCCAGCAGCTTGGGCCCGGGACAGGCCGTCACCCTCCACTTT.

V usage is TRBV28 and J usage is TRBJ1-2; tentative D call: TRBD1 (5 bases). Germline CDR1 reads MDHEN; CDR2 reads SYDVKM. Trimming left V 10 bases short and J 5 bases short, with 11 bases between. There are 11 residues in the CDR3. CDR3 in amino acids: CATTDRYGYTF. CDR3 in DNA: TGTGCCACCACCGACAGATATGGCTACACCTTC.

This sequence joins TRBV9 and TRBJ2-3; 12 nucleotides match TRBD2. Looked up from germline, CDR1 is SGDLS and CDR2 is YYNGEE. The CDR3 spans 15 residues. Trimming cost V 2 bases and J 3 bases; bases outside gene matches: 1. The CDR3 spells CASSVGTSGTDTQYF. DNA of the CDR3: TGTGCCAGCAGCGTGGGGACTAGCGGGACAGATACGCAGTATTTT. Looking up the rest from reference TRBV9 and TRBJ2-3 gives the full variable domain: DSGVTQTPKHLITATGQRVTLRCSPRSGDLSVYWYQQSLDQGLQFLIQYYNGEERAKGNILERFSAQQFPDLHSELNLSSLELGDSALYFCASSVGTSGTDTQYFGPGTRLTVL.

There are a few counts of this clone. The same CDR3 arises from other DNA sequences in this sample as well. The chain is built from TRBV20-1 and TRBJ2-7, with TRBD1 as a possible D gene (6 bases). The CDR3 contains 11 residues. CDR1 and CDR2 (germline): DFQATT, SNEGSKA (reference sequence). V shed 5 bases and J shed 4 bases, with 9 bases lying between them. DNA of the CDR3: TGCAGTGCTCCACAGGGTTACGAGCAGTACTTC. Translating gives CSAPQGYEQYF.

J is TRBJ2-3 and V is TRBV9; D is ambiguous. This CDR3 contains 14 residues. Trimming pared 0 bases from V and 1 base from J, leaving 6 bases between. CDR1 and CDR2 from the germline V gene are SGDLS and YYNGEE. As DNA, the CDR3 is TGTGCCAGCAGCGTAGGGGCCCGCACAGATACGCAGTATTTT. It specifies CASSVGARTDTQYF.

This chain connects TRBV4-1 to TRBJ1-2; the D gene is possibly TRBD1 (5 bases). Germline V gene data show CDR1 as MGHRA and CDR2 as YSYEKL. V lost 1 base and J lost 5, with 17 bases in between. This CDR3 contains 16 residues. The chain's CDR3 is CASSQGPLTWGYGYTF. CDR3 sequence (DNA): TGCGCCAGCAGCCAAGGTCCTCTCACCTGGGGGTATGGCTACACCTTC.

This clone has just one count. CDR3 loop: CASSSRLGEQFF. The CDR3 nucleotides are TGTGCCAGCAGCTCCCGACTAGGGGAGCAGTTCTTC. V gene TRBV11-2 combines with J gene TRBJ2-1; TRBD2 might be the D (6 bases). The CDR3 spans 12 residues. The V end was cut by 4 bases, the J end by 10 bases, with 11 bases between. Germline-derived CDR1 and CDR2 are SGHAT and FQNNGV.

This clone was recorded once. The chain recombines TRBV7-6 with TRBJ1-5; D is ambiguous. Germline V gene lookup returns CDR1 SGHVS and CDR2 FNYEAQ. This CDR3 is built from 14 residues. Trimming cost V 1 base and J 4 bases, with 8 bases left between them. The CDR3 here is CASSLGAQNQPQHF. The CDR3 region has the DNA TGTGCCAGCAGCTTAGGGGCCCAAAATCAGCCCCAGCATTTT. The full variable domain, in which reference TRBV7-6 and TRBJ1-5 provide the parts outside the CDR3, is GAGVSQSPRYKVTKRGQDVALRCDPISGHVSLYWYRQALGQGPEFLTYFNYEAQQDKSGLPNDRFSAERPEGSISTLTIQRTEQRDSAMYRCASSLGAQNQPQHFGDGTRLSIL.

This chain uses TRBV25-1 with TRBJ1-5; D is perhaps TRBD1 (5 bases). V lost 5 bases and J 0 bases, leaving 8 bases between the germline ends. Germline lookup yields CDR1 MGHDK and CDR2 SYGVNS. The CDR3 is made up of 14 amino acids. The CDR3 DNA follows: TGTGCCAGCAGTCACAGGTATAGCAATCAGCCCCAGCATTTT. Protein product: CASSHRYSNQPQHF.

The chain has TRBV27 and TRBJ1-5; 8 bases fit TRBD1. V was pared by 3 bases and J by 4 bases, with 8 bases of the junction left unmatched. The CDR3 is made up of 16 amino acids. Per the germline V gene, CDR1 is MNHEY and CDR2 is SMNVEV (reference sequence). CDR3 residues: CASSFSGQGGNQPQHF. In DNA form, the CDR3 reads TGTGCCAGCAGTTTCTCCGGACAGGGCGGGAATCAGCCCCAGCATTTT.

V gene TRBV18 combines with J gene TRBJ2-7; 13 nucleotides align to TRBD2. This CDR3 spans 16 amino acids. The junction had 6 bases not matched to a gene; V was cut back by 4 bases and J by 3 bases. Per the germline V gene, CDR1 is KGHSH and CDR2 is LQKENI. CDR3: CASSQGTSGNYYEQYF. The DNA for the CDR3 is TGTGCCAGCTCACAAGGGACTAGCGGGAATTACTACGAGCAGTACTTC.

A few counts support this clone. The chain recombines TRBV7-2 with TRBJ2-1; possibly TRBD1 for D (6 bases). The germline CDR1 and CDR2 sequences are SGHTA and FQGNSA. There are 14 residues in the CDR3. Trimming shortened V by 5 bases and J by 6 bases, and 14 bases separated the two germline ends. CDR3 amino acids: CASSQHTGRNEQFF. DNA for the CDR3: TGTGCCAGCAGCCAACATACAGGGCGCAATGAGCAGTTCTTC.

The chain is built from TRBV2 and TRBJ2-4; 7 bases map to TRBD2. The ends lost 8 bases at V and 3 bases at J; junction bases unmatched: 10. Germline V gene sequence: CDR1 SNHLY, CDR2 FYNNEI. The CDR3 loop spans 15 amino acids. CDR3: CASSWGGGGKNIQYF. As DNA, the CDR3 is TGTGCCAGCTCCTGGGGGGGTGGCGGCAAAAACATTCAGTACTTC.

The rearrangement uses TRBV27 and TRBJ2-6; D perhaps matches TRBD2 (5 bases). The CDR3 consists of 15 residues. V was cut by 7 bases and J by 0 bases, with 10 bases left in between. The germline V gene encodes CDR1 MNHEY and CDR2 SMNVEV (reference sequence). CDR3 nucleotide sequence: TGTGCCAGCACCTCGGACTTCTCTGGGGCCAACGTCCTGACTTTC. It specifies CASTSDFSGANVLTF.

The rearrangement links TRBV5-1 to TRBJ1-6; D remains ambiguous. CDR1 and CDR2 (germline): SGHRS, YFSETQ. V was shortened by 0 bases and J by 8 bases, with 12 bases between the two germline ends. The CDR3 totals 15 residues. The CDR3 nucleotides are TGCGCCAGCAGCTTGGAATTAACTAGGGATTCACCCCTCCACTTT. This encodes CASSLELTRDSPLHF.

The chain has TRBV19 and TRBJ1-1; D unresolved. The CDR3 is 13 amino acids. V was trimmed by 1 base and J by 1 base, leaving 4 bases between them. The germline gives CDR1 LNHDA, CDR2 SQIVND (reference sequence). The CDR3 spells CASSIVQNTEAFF. CDR3 sequence (DNA): TGTGCCAGTAGTATAGTACAGAACACTGAAGCTTTCTTT.

This clone has a single count. The CDR3 nucleotides read TGTGCCAGCAGCCCTTCAGGACAAACCATCCAAGAGACCCAGTACTTC. Its translation: CASSPSGQTIQETQYF. The V gene is TRBV9, the J gene TRBJ2-5, with D possibly matching TRBD1 (5 bases). Germline-derived CDR1 and CDR2 are SGDLS and YYNGEE. Trimming left V 4 bases short and J 1 base short, with 17 bases between. There are 16 residues in the CDR3.

CDR3 residues: CASSLRVVYGYTF. CDR3 coding DNA: TGTGCCAGCAGCTTACGGGTAGTCTATGGCTACACCTTC. The chain employs TRBV5-5 and TRBJ1-2; D is ambiguous. V lost 2 bases, J lost 4 bases, and 9 bases lay in between. The germline V gene has CDR1 SGHKS and CDR2 YYEKEE (reference sequence). The CDR3 has 13 amino acids. The variable domain in full, with the rest retrieved from reference TRBV5-5 and TRBJ1-2, is DAGVTQSPTHLIKTRGQQVTLRCSPISGHKSVSWYQQVLGQGPQFIFQYYEKEERGRGNFPDRFSARQFPNYSSELNVNALLLGDSALYLCASSLRVVYGYTFGSGTRLTVV.